This entry describes one TCR beta chain. The data derive from a study of blood T cell repertoires in COVID-19. Sequenced by immunoSEQ multiplex PCR; TCRdb stores in-frame clones only, minus some. The sample lists a few hundred thousand clones, approximately 86% occurring once. The V gene end was trimmed by 8 bases and the J gene end by 8 bases; junction bases not matched to a gene: 3. The CDR3 contains 11 residues. Germline V gives CDR1 LGHNA, CDR2 YSLEER. Clinical histories supplied by participants themselves formed the basis of cohort assignment. This rearrangement joins TRBV4-3 to TRBJ1-3, with 7 bases fitting TRBD1. The TCR originated in a middle-aged woman with acute COVID-19. The specimen sequenced was PBMCs or T cells enriched from blood (not recorded which). The CDR3 here is CASQGGYTIYF. The CDR3 DNA sequence: TGCGCCAGCCAGGGGGGTTACACCATATATTTT.